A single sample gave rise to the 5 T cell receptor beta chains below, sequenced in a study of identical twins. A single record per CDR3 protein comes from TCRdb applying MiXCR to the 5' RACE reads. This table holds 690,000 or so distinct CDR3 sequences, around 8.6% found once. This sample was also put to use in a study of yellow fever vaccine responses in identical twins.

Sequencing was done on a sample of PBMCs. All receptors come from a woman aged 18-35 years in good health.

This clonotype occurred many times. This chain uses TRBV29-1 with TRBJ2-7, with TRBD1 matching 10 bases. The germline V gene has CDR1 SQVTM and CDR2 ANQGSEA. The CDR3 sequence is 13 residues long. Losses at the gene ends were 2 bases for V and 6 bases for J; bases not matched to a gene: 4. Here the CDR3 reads CSVERDRGGEQYF. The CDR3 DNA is TGCAGCGTTGAAAGGGACAGGGGAGGCGAGCAGTACTTC.

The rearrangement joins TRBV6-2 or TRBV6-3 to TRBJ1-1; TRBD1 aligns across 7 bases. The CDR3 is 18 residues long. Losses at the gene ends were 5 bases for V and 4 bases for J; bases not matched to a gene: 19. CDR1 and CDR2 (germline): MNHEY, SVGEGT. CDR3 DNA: TGTGCCAGCAGTAAACGAGGAAAGACAGGGAAGGTCGGCACTGAAGCTTTCTTT. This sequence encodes CASSKRGKTGKVGTEAFF.

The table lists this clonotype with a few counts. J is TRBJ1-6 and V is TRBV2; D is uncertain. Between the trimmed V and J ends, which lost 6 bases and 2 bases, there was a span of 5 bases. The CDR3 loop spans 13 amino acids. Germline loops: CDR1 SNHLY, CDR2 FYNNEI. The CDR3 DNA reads TGTGCCAGCAGGGTAGCCTATAATTCACCCCTCCACTTT. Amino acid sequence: CASRVAYNSPLHF.

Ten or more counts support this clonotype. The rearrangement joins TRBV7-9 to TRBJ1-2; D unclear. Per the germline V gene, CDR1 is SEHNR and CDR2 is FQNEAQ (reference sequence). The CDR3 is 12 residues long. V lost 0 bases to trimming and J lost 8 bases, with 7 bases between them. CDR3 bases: TGTGCCAGCAGCTTAGCAGGGCACGGCTACACCTTC. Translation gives CASSLAGHGYTF.

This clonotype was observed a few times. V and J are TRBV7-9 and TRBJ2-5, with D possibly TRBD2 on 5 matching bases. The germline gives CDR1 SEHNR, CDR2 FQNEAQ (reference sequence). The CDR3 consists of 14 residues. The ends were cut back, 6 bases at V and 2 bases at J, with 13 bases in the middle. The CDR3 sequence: CASRLIRGQETQYF. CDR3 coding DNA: TGTGCCAGCAGATTAATCCGGGGTCAAGAGACCCAGTACTTC. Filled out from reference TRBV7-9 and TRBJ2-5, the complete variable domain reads DTGVSQNPRHKITKRGQNVTFRCDPISEHNRLYWYRQTLGQGPEFLTYFQNEAQLEKSRLLSDRFSAERPKGSFSTLEIQRTEQGDSAMYLCASRLIRGQETQYFGPGTRLLVL.